The 28 T cell receptor beta chains below all came from one sample that was sequenced in a study of response to subunit inactivated influenza vaccine. Each CDR3 protein gets one entry after TCRdb re-called the RT-PCR reads with MiXCR. The data show around 490,000 distinct CDR3 sequences, around 8% seen once. The sample was PBMCs from blood, taken around 25 months after vaccination. All receptors derive from a man between 50 and 70 years old who received an inactivated influenza vaccine.

The chain combines TRBV20-1 with TRBJ2-1, with 12 bases matching TRBD2. Germline lookup yields CDR1 DFQATT and CDR2 SNEGSKA (reference sequence). With 2 bases clipped from V and 6 bases from J, the junction kept 2 bases outside the gene matches. The CDR3 has 14 residues. CDR3 in amino acids: CSARMTSGGNEQFF. The CDR3 region has the DNA TGCAGTGCTAGAATGACTAGCGGGGGCAATGAGCAGTTCTTC.

This clonotype was found many times. The CDR3 DNA reads TGTGCCAGCAGCCTGGGGGGCTCTGCTAACTATGGCTACACCTTC. Translating it yields CASSLGGSANYGYTF. The chain uses TRBV7-9 and TRBJ1-2, with TRBD1 as a possible D gene (6 bases). The ends were cut back, 5 bases at V and 0 bases at J, with 13 bases in the middle. Germline-derived CDR1 and CDR2 are SEHNR and FQNEAQ (reference sequence). This CDR3 contains 15 residues.

A few counts support this clonotype. V is TRBV20-1 and J is TRBJ2-7; possible D gene TRBD2, 6 bases. From germline, CDR1 is DFQATT and CDR2 SNEGSKA (reference sequence). This CDR3 has 13 amino acids. V was shortened by 4 bases and J by 3 bases, with 13 bases between the two germline ends. CDR3 nucleotide sequence: TGCAGTGCTACACCGGGACTCTACTACGAGCAGTACTTC. Translation: CSATPGLYYEQYF.

The gene calls are TRBV29-1 and TRBJ1-2; D is ambiguous. The V and J ends lost 3 bases and 8 bases respectively, with 13 bases between them. This CDR3 has 12 amino acids. Germline CDR1 reads SQVTM; CDR2 reads ANQGSEA. The CDR3, as DNA: TGCAGCGTTGATGGCAGTCGCGTAGGCTACACCTTC. Translating it yields CSVDGSRVGYTF.

In its sample, this clonotype was seen many times. V usage is TRBV14 and J usage is TRBJ2-1, with TRBD2 matching over 9 bases. CDR3 length: 18 amino acids. From germline, CDR1 is SGHDN and CDR2 FVKESK. Trimming took 3 bases from V and 3 from J; bases not matched to a gene: 12. This CDR3 reads CASSQMGSSGTRYNEQFF. The CDR3 bases are TGTGCCAGCAGCCAGATGGGGTCTAGCGGGACCCGCTACAATGAGCAGTTCTTC.

There are many counts of this clonotype. This rearrangement joins TRBV20-1 to TRBJ2-3; D ambiguous. In germline, CDR1 is DFQATT, CDR2 SNEGSKA (reference sequence). Trimming pared 6 bases from V and 6 bases from J, leaving 22 bases between. The CDR3 consists of 15 residues. Here the CDR3 reads CSATTWASERDTQYF. The CDR3 nucleotides read TGCAGTGCCACCACCTGGGCCTCGGAGAGGGATACGCAGTATTTT.

In its sample, this clonotype was seen many times. The V gene is TRBV7-3, the J gene TRBJ2-3; unclear D gene. The germline CDR1 and CDR2 sequences are SGHTA and FQGTGA. The V end was cut by 4 bases, the J end by 0 bases, with 5 bases between. The CDR3 is made up of 13 amino acids. CDR3 sequence reads: CASSSTSTDTQYF. In DNA, the CDR3 is TGTGCCAGCAGCTCGACTAGCACAGATACGCAGTATTTT.

This clonotype has only a few counts. The genes are TRBV6-2 or TRBV6-3 and TRBJ2-5; no clear D. The V gene lost 0 bases and the J gene lost 2 bases, with 10 bases spanning the gap. CDR1 is MNHEY, CDR2 SVGEGT, per germline. The CDR3 is 15 residues long. CDR3 DNA sequence: TGTGCCAGCAGTTACTCGGCCAGGATACAAGAGACCCAGTACTTC. Translating it yields CASSYSARIQETQYF.

This clonotype was picked up a small number of times. The chain is built from TRBV4-1 and TRBJ2-2; no clear D. The CDR3 totals 16 residues. Germline V gene data show CDR1 as MGHRA and CDR2 as YSYEKL. V lost 0 bases and J lost 6, with 14 bases in between. In DNA form, the CDR3 reads TGCGCCAGCAGCCAAGATGGAAGACCGGCGGCCGGGGAGCTGTTTTTT. Translated, it gives CASSQDGRPAAGELFF.

A few counts support this clonotype. CDR3 region: CSAREREMYEKLFF. DNA of the CDR3: TGCAGTGCTAGAGAGCGAGAGATGTATGAAAAACTGTTTTTT. The V gene is TRBV20-1, the J gene TRBJ1-4; the D is unclear. Germline CDR1 and CDR2: DFQATT and SNEGSKA (reference sequence). CDR3 length: 14 residues. V was trimmed by 0 bases and J by 6 bases, leaving 11 bases between them.

The V call is TRBV25-1, the J call TRBJ2-3, with a tentative D call TRBD1 (6 bases). The CDR3 consists of 15 residues. Between the trimmed V and J ends, which lost 6 bases and 4 bases, there was a span of 17 bases. Germline V gene data show CDR1 as MGHDK and CDR2 as SYGVNS. The CDR3 DNA follows: TGTGCCAGCAGCGCCTCCGGGACACCAGCAGATACGCAGTATTTT. Protein sequence: CASSASGTPADTQYF.

This clonotype was seen more than once but under ten times. The V gene is TRBV29-1, the J gene TRBJ2-5; 7 positions match TRBD1. The CDR3 totals 13 residues. The germline V gene has CDR1 SQVTM and CDR2 ANQGSEA. Trimming at V came to 1 base and at J to 4 bases, leaving 3 bases not matched to a gene. This CDR3 is CSVEGNRGETQYF. The DNA of the CDR3 is TGCAGCGTTGAAGGGAACAGGGGAGAGACCCAGTACTTC. The variable domain in full, completed from reference TRBV29-1 and TRBJ2-5, reads SAVISQKPSRDICQRGTSLTIQCQVDSQVTMMFWYRQQPGQSLTLIATANQGSEATYESGFVIDKFPISRPNLTFSTLTVSNMSPEDSSIYLCSVEGNRGETQYFGPGTRLLVL.

The sample holds many counts of this clonotype. The chain joins TRBV12-3 or TRBV12-4 to TRBJ2-7; possibly TRBD1 for D (7 bases). The length of the CDR3 is 16 residues. Trimming stripped 4 bases from V and 0 bases from J, with 16 bases between. This chain's CDR3 is CASSSTRGEASYEQYF. The CDR3 DNA follows: TGTGCCAGCAGTTCCACCAGGGGGGAGGCCTCCTACGAGCAGTACTTC.

The chain joins TRBV20-1 to TRBJ2-7; 9 nucleotides align to TRBD1. The germline gives CDR1 DFQATT, CDR2 SNEGSKA (reference sequence). Trimming removed 6 bases from V and 2 bases from J; junction bases left unmatched: 14. This CDR3 contains 16 residues. The CDR3 sequence: CSAYVPGQGSTYEQYF. The CDR3 DNA sequence: TGCAGTGCATATGTTCCGGGACAGGGATCTACCTACGAGCAGTACTTC.

This clonotype has more than one count but fewer than ten. The rearrangement uses TRBV12-3 or TRBV12-4 and TRBJ1-4; TRBD1 agrees at 9 bases. The CDR3 extends over 14 amino acids. The V and J ends lost 6 bases and 7 bases, in that order; junction bases with no gene match: 6. The CDR3 here is CASRLGTGTEKLFF. CDR3 DNA: TGTGCCAGCAGACTGGGGACAGGGACTGAAAAACTGTTTTTT.

In this sample, this clonotype turned up a few times. A read error may account for a junction end that differs from germline. The chain recombines TRBV2 with TRBJ1-2; 7 bases map to TRBD1. This CDR3 has 14 amino acids. Germline V CDR1 and CDR2: SNHLY, FYNNEI. CDR3 in DNA: TGTGCCAGGAGTGGACAGGAACTTAACTATGGCTACACCTTC. It translates to CARSGQELNYGYTF.

This clonotype was recorded many times. In nucleotides, the CDR3 is TGTGCCAGCAGCCAGACCACAGTCCCTGAAGCTTTCTTT. Translated: CASSQTTVPEAFF. The rearrangement uses TRBV5-5 and TRBJ1-1; the D is unclear. Deletions cut 4 bases from V and 6 bases from J, with 13 bases between. CDR1 is SGHKS, CDR2 YYEKEE, per germline (reference sequence). This CDR3 is built from 13 residues.

V usage is TRBV6-1 and J usage is TRBJ2-1, with TRBD2 matching over 7 bases. Per germline, CDR1 MNHNS and CDR2 SASEGT. Germline trimming cut 0 bases from V and 15 bases from J; bases unmatched to any gene: 8. The CDR3 is made up of 13 amino acids. CDR3 sequence: CASSEARLAGTFF. The CDR3 DNA is TGTGCCAGCAGTGAAGCGAGGTTAGCGGGTACGTTCTTC.

The chain uses TRBV20-1 and TRBJ1-4; no clear D. Germline CDR1 and CDR2: DFQATT and SNEGSKA (reference sequence). The CDR3 contains 14 residues. Trimming removed 0 bases at V and 5 bases at J, with 10 bases between. In nucleotides, the CDR3 is TGCAGTGCTAGAGATAACGCTCGAAATGAAAAACTGTTTTTT. This translates into CSARDNARNEKLFF.

This clonotype was seen repeatedly, ten times or more. V and J are TRBV6-5 and TRBJ2-3; the D is unclear. This CDR3 comprises 15 residues. Germline V gene sequence: CDR1 MNHEY, CDR2 SVGAGI. V lost 2 bases and J lost 0, with 9 bases in between. CDR3 residues: CASSYVSVSTDTQYF. The CDR3 DNA reads as TGTGCCAGCAGTTACGTGTCGGTTAGCACAGATACGCAGTATTTT.

This chain uses TRBV6-2 or TRBV6-3 with TRBJ2-7; no firm D call. In germline, CDR1 is MNHEY, CDR2 SVGEGT. The CDR3 has 16 amino acids. Trimming removed 2 bases at V and 0 bases at J, with 14 bases between. CDR3 sequence (DNA): TGTGCCAGCAGTTACAATTTCGAAGAGGTCTCCTACGAGCAGTACTTC. It encodes CASSYNFEEVSYEQYF.

The chain has TRBV3-1 and TRBJ1-3; D gene unclear. This CDR3 contains 17 residues. Germline V gene data show CDR1 as LGHDT and CDR2 as YNNKEL (reference sequence). Trimming left V 3 bases short and J 0 bases short, with 15 bases between. The CDR3: CASSQDGPSLSGNTIYF. The CDR3 DNA reads as TGTGCCAGCAGCCAGGATGGGCCTTCACTCTCTGGAAACACCATATATTTT. Drawing the rest from reference TRBV3-1 and TRBJ1-3, the complete variable domain is DTAVSQTPKYLVTQMGNDKSIKCEQNLGHDTMYWYKQDSKKFLKIMFSYNNKELIINETVPNRFSPKSPDKAHLNLHINSLELGDSAVYFCASSQDGPSLSGNTIYFGEGSWLTVV.

This clonotype turned up a few times. The chain carries TRBV6-5 and TRBJ1-1; D not certain. V lost 2 bases, J lost 5 bases, and 12 bases lay in between. The CDR3 contains 14 residues. Germline loops: CDR1 MNHEY, CDR2 SVGAGI. CDR3 sequence reads: CASSYTVRRTEAFF. DNA of the CDR3: TGTGCCAGCAGTTACACGGTCCGCCGGACTGAAGCTTTCTTT.

This clonotype was counted between two and nine times. The chain uses TRBV28 and TRBJ1-3; D is unclear. CDR1 is MDHEN and CDR2 is SYDVKM in the germline V gene. There are 17 residues in the CDR3. V lost 4 bases to trimming and J lost 0 bases, with 16 bases between them. The DNA of the CDR3 is TGTGCCAGCAGTTCGTACACGAACCCAAGCTCTGGAAACACCATATATTTT. It encodes CASSSYTNPSSGNTIYF.

This clonotype was seen many times. The J gene is TRBJ2-5, the V gene TRBV29-1, with D perhaps TRBD1 (5 bases). Trimming pared 2 bases from V and 1 base from J, leaving 8 bases between. This CDR3 has 13 amino acids. Germline V CDR1 and CDR2: SQVTM, ANQGSEA. CDR3 nucleotides: TGCAGCGTTGAAAGGGGTCGCCAAGAGACCCAGTACTTC. Protein sequence: CSVERGRQETQYF.

A few counts support this clonotype. The chain recombines TRBV5-1 with TRBJ2-1; 8 bases match TRBD2. This CDR3 contains 15 residues. V lost 6 bases and J lost 4; bases outside the gene matches: 9. Germline lookup yields CDR1 SGHRS and CDR2 YFSETQ. This CDR3 reads CASKILAEHYNEQFF. As DNA, the CDR3 is TGCGCCAGCAAAATACTAGCGGAACATTACAATGAGCAGTTCTTC. The entire variable domain, with the rest obtained from reference TRBV5-1 and TRBJ2-1, is as follows: KAGVTQTPRYLIKTRGQQVTLSCSPISGHRSVSWYQQTPGQGLQFLFEYFSETQRNKGNFPGRFSGRQFSNSRSEMNVSTLELGDSALYLCASKILAEHYNEQFFGPGTRLTVL.

This clonotype was observed at least ten times. This chain uses TRBV7-2 with TRBJ2-5, with D perhaps TRBD1 (6 bases). V was trimmed by 1 base and J by 4 bases, leaving 7 bases between them. The germline V gene has CDR1 SGHTA and CDR2 FQGNSA. The CDR3 spans 13 residues. This CDR3 reads CASSLGTVETQYF. CDR3 bases: TGTGCCAGCAGCTTAGGGACAGTAGAGACCCAGTACTTC.

This clonotype was detected a few times. The CDR3 loop is CASSYSSSGGYNEQFF. For the CDR3, the DNA is TGTGCCAGCAGTTACTCGAGTAGCGGGGGGTACAATGAGCAGTTCTTC. The chain joins TRBV6-2 or TRBV6-3 to TRBJ2-1, with 10 bases lining up with TRBD2. This CDR3 region has 16 residues. The germline V gene has CDR1 MNHEY and CDR2 SVGEGT. With 0 bases clipped from V and 4 bases from J, the junction kept 3 bases outside the gene matches.